These 13 T cell receptor beta chains were sequenced from one sample in a study of cytomegalovirus exposure and HLA in healthy donors. Both 60 Vbeta primers and 13 Jbeta primers went into the PCR. Sequencing used immunoSEQ multiplex PCR; TCRdb keeps in-frame clones, though not all of them. This sample carries more than 80,000 clones, roughly 79% of them seen once, and the ten largest clones take roughly an eighth. Material for sequencing was PBMCs. Receptors were obtained from a woman aged 70-85 years in good health and CMV-seropositive.

This chain uses TRBV5-4 with TRBJ2-3; D may be TRBD1 (6 bases). The germline CDR1 and CDR2 sequences are SGHNT and YYREEE (reference sequence). This CDR3 spans 16 amino acids. Trimming took off 0 bases at V and 4 bases at J, with 15 bases between the two ends. The CDR3, as DNA: TGTGCCAGCAGCTTGGCGGGCAGGGGAGTGTCAGATACGCAGTATTTT. Amino acid sequence: CASSLAGRGVSDTQYF. Full variable domain (missing parts from reference TRBV5-4 and TRBJ2-3): ETGVTQSPTHLIKTRGQQVTLRCSSQSGHNTVSWYQQALGQGPQFIFQYYREEENGRGNFPPRFSGLQFPNYSSELNVNALELDDSALYLCASSLAGRGVSDTQYFGPGTRLTVL.

This clone has just a few counts. The V call is TRBV6-5, the J call TRBJ1-6; D gene unclear. Trimming shortened V by 2 bases and J by 0 bases, and 5 bases separated the two germline ends. Germline loops: CDR1 MNHEY, CDR2 SVGAGI. The CDR3 runs 15 residues. The CDR3 loop is CASSYGSSYNSPLHF. The DNA for the CDR3 is TGTGCCAGCAGTTACGGGAGCTCCTATAATTCACCCCTCCACTTT.

This rearrangement joins TRBV25-1 to TRBJ1-5; the D is unclear. The ends were cut back, 6 bases at V and 0 bases at J, with 9 bases in the middle. Germline V CDR1 and CDR2: MGHDK, SYGVNS. The CDR3 totals 14 residues. The CDR3 nucleotides are TGTGCCAGCAGCCAGTATTTTAGCAATCAGCCCCAGCATTTT. Its protein product is CASSQYFSNQPQHF.

The chain couples TRBV19 to TRBJ1-2; perhaps TRBD1 as D (5 bases). The CDR3 spans 13 residues. V lost 5 bases to trimming and J lost 0 bases, with 7 bases between them. From germline, CDR1 is LNHDA and CDR2 SQIVND (reference sequence). The CDR3, as DNA: TGTGCCAGTAGTTTCAGGGCTAACTATGGCTACACCTTC. Its translation: CASSFRANYGYTF.

This clone showed up just once. The junction shows a germline mismatch at one end, possibly a read error. The rearrangement joins TRBV28 to TRBJ2-3; 9 positions agree with TRBD2. The CDR3 is made up of 13 amino acids. Germline lookup yields CDR1 MDHEN and CDR2 SYDVKM. CDR3 in amino acids: CASRLGASGTPDF. Written as DNA, the CDR3 is TGTGCCAGCAGATTGGGGGCTAGCGGGACTCCCGATTTT.

The rearrangement joins TRBV5-6 to TRBJ1-1; D is ambiguous. Trimming stripped 1 base from V and 4 bases from J, with 5 bases between. Germline CDR1 SGHDT, CDR2 YYEEEE. The CDR3 is 12 residues long. CDR3 DNA sequence: TGTGCCAGCAGCTTGCGGGGCACTGAAGCTTTCTTT. This encodes CASSLRGTEAFF.

The chain uses TRBV19 and TRBJ1-4; perhaps TRBD1 as D (5 bases). V was trimmed by 4 bases and J by 0 bases, leaving 24 bases between them. Germline values: CDR1 LNHDA, CDR2 SQIVND (reference sequence). The CDR3 has 20 amino acids. The CDR3 protein is CASSTRTRARGAPTNEKLFF. CDR3 DNA: TGTGCCAGTAGTACCCGAACCAGGGCTAGGGGTGCCCCAACTAATGAAAAACTGTTTTTT.

This clone was seen just once. The chain's CDR3 is CASSGGGGAQHF. In nucleotides, the CDR3 is TGTGCCAGCAGCGGGGGCGGGGGAGCCCAGCATTTT. The chain recombines TRBV6-6 with TRBJ1-5; perhaps TRBD1 as D (6 bases). The germline V gene encodes CDR1 MNHNY and CDR2 SVGAGI (reference sequence). This CDR3 has 12 amino acids. The V end lost 6 bases, the J end lost 11 bases, and 14 bases lay between the germline ends.

J is TRBJ1-5 and V is TRBV7-6, with a possible D match to TRBD1 (5 bases). Per germline, CDR1 SGHVS and CDR2 FNYEAQ. The CDR3 covers 14 residues. V lost 4 bases and J lost 4, with 11 bases in between. The DNA for the CDR3 is TGTGCCAGCAGCTATGTTCAGGGAAATCAGCCCCAGCATTTT. Protein sequence: CASSYVQGNQPQHF.

The V and J genes are TRBV29-1 and TRBJ2-2; a possible D gene is TRBD1 (5 bases). In germline, CDR1 is SQVTM, CDR2 ANQGSEA. With 3 bases removed from V and 4 bases from J, the gap between germline ends came to 12 bases. CDR3 length: 14 residues. In DNA, the CDR3 is TGCAGCGTTGATTGGGGCAGGGCCACCGGGGAGCTGTTTTTT. Translated, it gives CSVDWGRATGELFF.

The genes are TRBV7-9 and TRBJ2-4; tentatively, D is TRBD2 (6 bases). This CDR3 has 14 amino acids. In germline, CDR1 is SEHNR, CDR2 FQNEAQ (reference sequence). V gave up 4 bases and J gave up 7 bases, with 14 bases separating them. The CDR3 loop is CASSSSRGMNIQYF. The CDR3 DNA reads TGTGCCAGCAGCTCATCGCGGGGAATGAACATTCAGTACTTC.

The genes are TRBV5-1 and TRBJ2-2, with D perhaps TRBD2 (6 bases). V lost 4 bases and J 5 bases, leaving 12 bases between the germline ends. This CDR3 has 14 residues. Germline CDR1 SGHRS, CDR2 YFSETQ. The CDR3 DNA sequence: TGCGCCAGCAGCATCAGGGAGGAGACCGGGGAGCTGTTTTTT. Amino acid sequence: CASSIREETGELFF.

This clone was seen a handful of times. J is TRBJ2-3 and V is TRBV19; tentative D call: TRBD2 (6 bases). The CDR3 loop spans 12 amino acids. V dropped 7 bases and J dropped 3 bases, with 8 bases sitting between them. Germline V lookup: CDR1 LNHDA, CDR2 SQIVND (reference sequence). CDR3 protein: CASIGGTDTQYF. The CDR3 nucleotides are TGTGCCAGTATAGGAGGGACAGATACGCAGTATTTT.